Below are 9 T cell receptor beta chains sequenced from a single sample in a study of T cell responses to AZD1222 COVID-19 vaccine. Libraries were prepared by immunoSEQ multiplex PCR; TCRdb keeps only in-frame clonotypes and omits some of them. The data hold approximately 100,000 clones, with approximately 89% observed a single time. Material: peripheral blood, obtained on day 0 of MenACWY control vaccination. These receptors originate from an adult in good health.

The chain joins TRBV4-1 to TRBJ2-5; a possible D gene is TRBD1 (6 bases). Between the trimmed V and J ends, which lost 4 bases and 9 bases, there was a span of 18 bases. The CDR3 consists of 14 residues. Germline V gene lookup returns CDR1 MGHRA and CDR2 YSYEKL. In DNA, the CDR3 is TGCGCCAGCAGCCCCGGGACACCCCTGGGGGCCCAGTACTTC. Its translation is CASSPGTPLGAQYF.

V and J are TRBV11-3 and TRBJ1-2; tentative D call: TRBD1 (6 bases). The CDR3 runs 13 residues. Germline V gene data show CDR1 as SGHNT and CDR2 as YENEEA. Trimming pared 3 bases from V and 5 bases from J, leaving 10 bases between. The CDR3 bases are TGTGCCAGCAGCTTGCGGGACACTTATGGCTACACCTTC. As protein: CASSLRDTYGYTF.

This rearrangement joins TRBV4-1 to TRBJ1-2; the D gene is possibly TRBD1 (5 bases). The V gene lost 0 bases and the J gene lost 4 bases, with 9 bases spanning the gap. Germline CDR1 reads MGHRA; CDR2 reads YSYEKL. This CDR3 is built from 14 residues. DNA of the CDR3: TGCGCCAGCAGCCAAGAACAGGTGGTCTATGGCTACACCTTC. Translated, it gives CASSQEQVVYGYTF.

The chain employs TRBV12-3 or TRBV12-4 and TRBJ1-5, with D tentatively TRBD1 (5 bases). V was trimmed by 6 bases and J by 4 bases, leaving 10 bases between them. This CDR3 comprises 13 residues. The CDR3 loop reads CASSRQSNQPQHF. CDR3 nucleotide sequence: TGTGCCAGCAGCCGACAGTCTAATCAGCCCCAGCATTTT.

The gene calls are TRBV6-5 and TRBJ1-2; the match to TRBD1 covers 9 bases. The length of the CDR3 is 14 residues. Trimming cost V 8 bases and J 0 bases; bases outside gene matches: 4. Germline assignment: CDR1 MNHEY and CDR2 SVGAGI. CDR3 DNA sequence: TGTGCCAGCGCAGGGGACAGGGCTAACTATGGCTACACCTTC. This gives the protein CASAGDRANYGYTF.

This chain joins TRBV3-1 (or the pseudogene TRBV3-2) and TRBJ2-2; 8 bases are shared with TRBD1. Germline lookup yields CDR1 LGHDT and CDR2 YNNKEL (reference sequence). Losses at the gene ends were 4 bases for V and 1 base for J; bases not matched to a gene: 8. This CDR3 spans 17 amino acids. The CDR3 coding sequence is TGTGCCAGCAGCCTAAGAGGACAGGGTCGGAACACCGGGGAGCTGTTTTTT. Translated: CASSLRGQGRNTGELFF.

The V call is TRBV5-6, the J call TRBJ2-3; D not certain. V lost 1 base and J 5 bases, leaving 5 bases between the germline ends. The germline V gene encodes CDR1 SGHDT and CDR2 YYEEEE. This CDR3 has 12 amino acids. CDR3 region: CASSLYVDTQYF. For the CDR3, the DNA is TGTGCCAGCAGCTTGTATGTAGATACGCAGTATTTT.

The chain joins TRBV7-2 to TRBJ1-2; 7 nucleotides match TRBD1. V was pared by 1 base and J by 4 bases, with 12 bases of the junction left unmatched. The CDR3 is 17 residues long. CDR1 is SGHTA and CDR2 is FQGNSA in the germline V gene. The CDR3 reads CASSLGGGGAWGYGYTF. The CDR3 nucleotides are TGTGCCAGCAGCTTAGGGGGAGGGGGCGCGTGGGGCTATGGCTACACCTTC.

J is TRBJ1-2 and V is TRBV7-2; maybe TRBD1 (5 bases). Deletions cut 5 bases from V and 8 bases from J, with 18 bases between. CDR1 and CDR2 from the germline V gene are SGHTA and FQGNSA. The CDR3 has 14 amino acids. The DNA of the CDR3 is TGTGCCAGCAGCAGATTGACAGCCCTAACAGGCTACACCTTC. Translated, it gives CASSRLTALTGYTF.